This TCR beta chain derives from a study of CD8+CD57+ T cells in acquired aplastic anemia. Study-wide background: Recorded DNA amounts for sorted CD4+ and CD8+ cells had an average of 3.2 ug. General observations from the study: A significant difference in CD8+ Simpson's diversity between patients and controls was not found.

Per germline, CDR1 MNHEY and CDR2 SVGEGT. The trim removed 5 bases at V and 7 bases at J, leaving 13 bases unmatched. This CDR3 has 17 residues. Patients sequenced had flow cytometry evidence of CD8+CD57+ cell expansion. Genomic DNA served as template for TCR beta VDJ and CDR3 profiling. TCRdb recomputed calls from the reads with MiXCR, one row per CDR3 protein. The sample comprises 400,000 to 600,000 distinct CDR3 sequences, around a third of which are singletons, and 0.82% rests with the top ten. This clonotype was seen a few times. The antigen is unknown. Source material: sorted CD4+, CD8+, or CD8+CD57+ T cells (not recorded which) from PBMCs. This clonotype originated in a human donor with aplastic anemia. J is TRBJ1-5 and V is TRBV6-2 or TRBV6-3; 11 bases map to TRBD1. The CDR3 region is CASSTRTGGLYFQPQHF. CDR3 bases: TGTGCCAGCAGTACGAGGACAGGGGGCTTGTATTTCCAGCCCCAGCATTTT.